This T cell receptor delta chain was retrieved from a study of γδ T cells in repeated Plasmodium falciparum infection. Study-wide points: Repeated controlled infections reportedly drove waves of new clonotype selection in Vdelta2-negative, mostly Vdelta1+, gammadelta repertoires.

Gammadelta T cells were flow-sorted from PBMC into Vgamma9/Vdelta2+ and Vdelta2-negative populations for bulk analysis. J lost 1 base, V lost 5 bases, and 28 bases had no gene match. Germline V CDR1 and CDR2: TSWWSYY, QGS. The CDR3 contains 23 residues. This clone was detected a few times. As yet, its antigen is unknown. TCRdb's protein, taken from a much larger clone, differs from this DNA's translation at residue 5, likely owing to a read error; the protein displayed comes from the DNA. TCRdb re-analyzed the multiplex PCR reads via CATT. The repertoire holds 50,000 or so delta-chain clones, with 1.6% as singletons.

The specimen was gamma-delta T cells from blood. The chain combines TRDV1 with TRDJ1; 10 bases agree with TRDD3. No J gene is reported in TCRdb; it was inferred here by comparing the DNA with germline. This TCR was sampled from a pool of human donors (malaria-infected and uninfected, not separated). The CDR3 bases are TGTGCTCTTGGGACTTCGACCCCACTCGAGTACTGGGGGATCCTCACTGCCACCGATAAACTCATCTTT. This sequence encodes CALGTSTPLEYWGILTATDKLIF.